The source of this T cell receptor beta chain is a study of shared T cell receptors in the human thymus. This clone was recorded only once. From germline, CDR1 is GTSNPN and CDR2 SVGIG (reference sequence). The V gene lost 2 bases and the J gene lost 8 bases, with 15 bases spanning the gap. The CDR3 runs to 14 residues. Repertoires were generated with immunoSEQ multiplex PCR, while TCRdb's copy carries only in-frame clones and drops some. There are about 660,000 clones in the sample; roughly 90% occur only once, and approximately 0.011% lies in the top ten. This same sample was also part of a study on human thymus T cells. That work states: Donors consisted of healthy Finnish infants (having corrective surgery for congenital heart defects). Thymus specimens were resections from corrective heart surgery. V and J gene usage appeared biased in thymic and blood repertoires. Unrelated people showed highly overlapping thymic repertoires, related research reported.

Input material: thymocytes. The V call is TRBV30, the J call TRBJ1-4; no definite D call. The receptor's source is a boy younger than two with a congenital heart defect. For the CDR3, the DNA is TGTGCCTGGAGTCGGGAGGGTAAAGGAGAAAAACTGTTTTTT. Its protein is CAWSREGKGEKLFF.